This TCR beta chain is drawn from a study of T cell responses to AZD1222 COVID-19 vaccine. Whole-study results and caveats: It should be noted that donors were predominantly white British and more often female, and clonal diversity was possibly underestimated.

The data were produced by immunoSEQ multiplex PCR, yet TCRdb's version contains in-frame clones alone and is incomplete. Of under 150,000 clones in the sample, more than 85% were seen once. This CDR3 is 13 amino acids long. Germline trimming cut 5 bases from V and 7 bases from J; bases unmatched to any gene: 7. As to this clone: No antigen is known for it.

Specimen: peripheral blood, collected on day 0 of AZD1222 vaccination. V gene TRBV23-1 combines with J gene TRBJ1-2; TRBD1 aligns across 7 bases. TRBV23-1 is classed as an ORF, of uncertain function. This receptor was taken from an adult in good health. The CDR3 spells CASSRQGSGGYTF. DNA for the CDR3: TGCGCCAGCAGTAGACAGGGTTCAGGTGGCTACACCTTC.